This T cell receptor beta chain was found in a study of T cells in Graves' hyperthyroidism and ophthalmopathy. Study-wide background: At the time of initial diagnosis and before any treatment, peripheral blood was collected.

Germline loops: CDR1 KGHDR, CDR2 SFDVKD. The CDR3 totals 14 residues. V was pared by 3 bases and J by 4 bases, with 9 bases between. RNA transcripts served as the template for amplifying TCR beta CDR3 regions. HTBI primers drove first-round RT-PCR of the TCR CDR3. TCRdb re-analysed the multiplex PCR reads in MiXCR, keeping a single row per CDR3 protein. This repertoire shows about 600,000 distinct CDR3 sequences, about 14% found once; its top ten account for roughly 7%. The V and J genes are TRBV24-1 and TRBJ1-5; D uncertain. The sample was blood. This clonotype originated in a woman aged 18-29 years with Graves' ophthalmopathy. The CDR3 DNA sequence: TGTGCCACCAGTGATGTGACGGCGAATCAGCCCCAGCATTTT. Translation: CATSDVTANQPQHF.